These T cell receptor beta chains were read from a single sample in a study of blood T cells in healthy people across ages. Via MiXCR, TCRdb re-called the 5' RACE reads, giving one row per CDR3 protein. This sample has fewer than 2,000,000 distinct CDR3 sequences, with more than 35% found just once. The specimen sequenced was blood. These receptors originate from a human donor in good health. CDR3s include the opening cysteine and the closing phenylalanine or tryptophan. D genes are given only for firm matches. Clone size appears in some rows only: once, few, many, or a class for an expanded clone.

j_gene: TRBJ1-2
v_gene: TRBV15
d_gene: .
abundance: .
CDR3nt: TGTGCCACCAGCAGAACGACAGAGGGTGGCTACACCTTC
CDR3aa: CATSRTTEGGYTF

j_gene: TRBJ1-5
v_gene: TRBV5-1
d_gene: .
abundance: few
CDR3nt: TGCGCCAGCAGCTTGGCCGGGCAGAATCAGCCCCAGCATTTT
CDR3aa: CASSLAGQNQPQHF

j_gene: TRBJ2-1
v_gene: TRBV20-1
d_gene: TRBD2
abundance: .
CDR3nt: TGCAGTGCGTCCCCAAAAATAGCGGGGGGTTCTATCTACAATGAGCAGTTCTTC
CDR3aa: CSASPKIAGGSIYNEQFF

j_gene: TRBJ2-3
v_gene: TRBV5-1
d_gene: .
abundance: .
CDR3nt: TGCGCCAGCAGCTTGCCCGGGGCTGGCACAGATACGCAGTATTTT
CDR3aa: CASSLPGAGTDTQYF

j_gene: TRBJ2-1
v_gene: TRBV4-3
d_gene: TRBD2
abundance: .
CDR3nt: TGCGCCAGCAGCCACCCCTCGCCGGGACTAGGGGACAATGAGCAGTTCTTC
CDR3aa: CASSHPSPGLGDNEQFF

j_gene: TRBJ2-5
v_gene: TRBV7-2
d_gene: TRBD2
abundance: .
CDR3nt: TGTGCCAGCAGCCCCCCTCCGGGACTACAAGAGACCCAGTACTTC
CDR3aa: CASSPPPGLQETQYF

j_gene: TRBJ2-3
v_gene: TRBV29-1
d_gene: .
abundance: few
CDR3nt: TGCAGCGTGTGGGGCGCCACAGATACGCGGTATTTT
CDR3aa: CSVWGATDTRYF

j_gene: TRBJ2-7
v_gene: TRBV7-2
d_gene: .
abundance: .
CDR3nt: TGTGCCAGCAGCTTACACGGACGAGGCTACGAGCAGTACTTC
CDR3aa: CASSLHGRGYEQYF

j_gene: TRBJ1-5
v_gene: TRBV7-2
d_gene: .
abundance: once
CDR3nt: TGTGCCAGCAGCATCGGCGGGAGCGCCTCTAGCAATCAGCCCCAGCATTTT
CDR3aa: CASSIGGSASSNQPQHF

j_gene: TRBJ2-1
v_gene: TRBV7-9
d_gene: .
abundance: .
CDR3nt: TGTGCCAGCAGCCCGTTTACCGGGATTCACTACAATGAGCAGTTCTTC
CDR3aa: CASSPFTGIHYNEQFF

j_gene: TRBJ1-5
v_gene: TRBV10-2
d_gene: TRBD1
abundance: .
CDR3nt: TGCGCCAGCAGGAAGGGACAGGGCCAACAGCCCCAGCATTTT
CDR3aa: CASRKGQGQQPQHF

j_gene: TRBJ1-5
v_gene: TRBV20-1
d_gene: TRBD1
abundance: .
CDR3nt: TGCAGTGCTAGAGATCTCGTTAAACAGGGGGCCAGTCAGCCCCAGCATTTT
CDR3aa: CSARDLVKQGASQPQHF

j_gene: TRBJ1-1
v_gene: TRBV6-1
d_gene: .
abundance: .
CDR3nt: TGTGCCAGCAGTTTTACGACCGGGACTGAAGCTTTCTTT
CDR3aa: CASSFTTGTEAFF

j_gene: TRBJ2-3
v_gene: TRBV6-1
d_gene: TRBD1
abundance: .
CDR3nt: TGTGCCAGCAGGGGGACAGGGTTGGGCACAGATACGCAGTATTTT
CDR3aa: CASRGTGLGTDTQYF

j_gene: TRBJ2-3
v_gene: TRBV9
d_gene: .
abundance: few
CDR3nt: TGTGCCAGCACCAAACAGGGCTTCTGGACAGATACGCAGTATTTT
CDR3aa: CASTKQGFWTDTQYF

j_gene: TRBJ1-2
v_gene: TRBV13
d_gene: .
abundance: .
CDR3nt: TGTGCCAGCACCCAGGCCGGGTTCTTAGGCTACACCTTC
CDR3aa: CASTQAGFLGYTF

j_gene: TRBJ2-1
v_gene: TRBV28
d_gene: TRBD1
abundance: few
CDR3nt: TGTGCCAGCAGTTTAACCGGGGACAGGTTTGAGTTCTTC
CDR3aa: CASSLTGDRFEFF

j_gene: TRBJ2-1
v_gene: TRBV4-1
d_gene: TRBD1
abundance: .
CDR3nt: TGCGCCAGCAGCCACCCCGGACAGGGAAATGAGCAGTTCTTC
CDR3aa: CASSHPGQGNEQFF

j_gene: TRBJ2-5
v_gene: TRBV20-1
d_gene: TRBD2
abundance: few
CDR3nt: TGCAGTGTCCCGGGACTAGCGGGGGGAGAGACCCAGTACTTC
CDR3aa: CSVPGLAGGETQYF

j_gene: TRBJ2-7
v_gene: TRBV20-1
d_gene: .
abundance: .
CDR3nt: TGCAGTGTAGCTCCCCCCTCCTACGAGCAGTACTTC
CDR3aa: CSVAPPSYEQYF

j_gene: TRBJ1-2
v_gene: TRBV7-2
d_gene: .
abundance: few
CDR3nt: TGTGCCAGCAACCTGGGGGGGTCCCGTGGCTACACCTTC
CDR3aa: CASNLGGSRGYTF

j_gene: TRBJ1-5
v_gene: TRBV7-9
d_gene: TRBD1
abundance: .
CDR3nt: TGTGCCAGCAGCTTCAGGGGGACCGATCAGCCCCAGCATTTT
CDR3aa: CASSFRGTDQPQHF

j_gene: TRBJ1-2
v_gene: TRBV5-1
d_gene: TRBD1
abundance: .
CDR3nt: TGCGCCAGCAGCTTGGCCGGGACAGGAAGAAGGCACACCTTC
CDR3aa: CASSLAGTGRRHTF

j_gene: TRBJ2-1
v_gene: TRBV6-2/TRBV6-3
d_gene: TRBD1
abundance: .
CDR3nt: TGTGCCAGCAGCACCACTAAACGACAGGGCTACAATGAGCAGTTCTTC
CDR3aa: CASSTTKRQGYNEQFF

j_gene: TRBJ2-7
v_gene: TRBV19
d_gene: .
abundance: few
CDR3nt: TGTGCCAGTAGAGAGGGGACCGGGGCCTACGAGCAGTACTTC
CDR3aa: CASREGTGAYEQYF

j_gene: TRBJ1-5
v_gene: TRBV2
d_gene: .
abundance: .
CDR3nt: TGTGCCAGCAGTGAATTCTATTTCGCAGGGAGTAATCAGCCCCAGCATTTT
CDR3aa: CASSEFYFAGSNQPQHF

j_gene: TRBJ2-1
v_gene: TRBV10-3
d_gene: TRBD2
abundance: .
CDR3nt: TGTGCCTCATTCAAACCGGGCGGGGGGCTCAATGAGCAGTTCTTC
CDR3aa: CASFKPGGGLNEQFF

j_gene: TRBJ2-1
v_gene: TRBV24-1
d_gene: .
abundance: few
CDR3nt: TGTGCCACCAGGAGGGACGGATACAATGAGCAGTTCTTC
CDR3aa: CATRRDGYNEQFF

j_gene: TRBJ2-3
v_gene: TRBV27
d_gene: .
abundance: .
CDR3nt: TGTGCCAGCAGTTCGTTGAGAACTACTAGCACAGATACGCAGTATTTT
CDR3aa: CASSSLRTTSTDTQYF

j_gene: TRBJ1-5
v_gene: TRBV7-2
d_gene: .
abundance: .
CDR3nt: TGTGCCGGCAGCCCCCGGGGTTTGAATCAGCCCCAGCATTTT
CDR3aa: CAGSPRGLNQPQHF

j_gene: TRBJ2-7
v_gene: TRBV29-1
d_gene: .
abundance: .
CDR3nt: TGCAGCGTCACAAAGTCTCGGGACTCGGCCTACGAGCAGTACTTC
CDR3aa: CSVTKSRDSAYEQYF

j_gene: TRBJ1-2
v_gene: TRBV3-1
d_gene: TRBD1
abundance: .
CDR3nt: TGTGCCAGCAGCCCACACAGGGGCGGCGGAGGCTACACCTTC
CDR3aa: CASSPHRGGGGYTF

j_gene: TRBJ2-7
v_gene: TRBV29-1
d_gene: .
abundance: few
CDR3nt: TGCAGCTTCACCGGGACCTTATTTTACGAGCAGTACTTC
CDR3aa: CSFTGTLFYEQYF

j_gene: TRBJ2-1
v_gene: TRBV7-2
d_gene: TRBD1
abundance: few
CDR3nt: TGTGCCAGCAGCTTCCAGGGGGCGGTGGGTGAGCAGTTCTTC
CDR3aa: CASSFQGAVGEQFF

j_gene: TRBJ2-4
v_gene: TRBV7-3
d_gene: .
abundance: .
CDR3nt: TGTGCCAGCAGCCTCCACCCCAGGACAGACAAAAACATTCAGTACTTC
CDR3aa: CASSLHPRTDKNIQYF

j_gene: TRBJ1-2
v_gene: TRBV20-1
d_gene: .
abundance: .
CDR3nt: TGCAGTGCCGAACCCGACAGCGCAACTGGGGGCTACACCTTC
CDR3aa: CSAEPDSATGGYTF

j_gene: TRBJ1-2
v_gene: TRBV13
d_gene: .
abundance: .
CDR3nt: TGTGCCAGCAGCGTTGGAAAGATGTATGGCTACACCTTC
CDR3aa: CASSVGKMYGYTF

j_gene: TRBJ2-3
v_gene: TRBV20-1
d_gene: TRBD2
abundance: .
CDR3nt: TGCAGTGCCCTGGGCGGGGGGGTTGGCACAGATACGCAGTATTTT
CDR3aa: CSALGGGVGTDTQYF

j_gene: TRBJ2-1
v_gene: TRBV20-1
d_gene: TRBD1
abundance: few
CDR3nt: TGCAGTGTCGATGACAGGGGACAGGGTAATGAGCAGTTCTTC
CDR3aa: CSVDDRGQGNEQFF

j_gene: TRBJ1-3
v_gene: TRBV7-2
d_gene: .
abundance: .
CDR3nt: TGTGCCAGCAGCTCGGGACCTGGAAACACCATATATTTT
CDR3aa: CASSSGPGNTIYF

j_gene: TRBJ2-5
v_gene: TRBV29-1
d_gene: TRBD1
abundance: few
CDR3nt: TGCAGCGTTGGGGGGACAGTCCAAGAGTCCCAGTACTTC
CDR3aa: CSVGGTVQESQYF

j_gene: TRBJ2-1
v_gene: TRBV29-1
d_gene: .
abundance: .
CDR3nt: TGCAGCGCGAGGGAACCCACTTTCAATGAGCAGTTCTTC
CDR3aa: CSAREPTFNEQFF

j_gene: TRBJ1-1
v_gene: TRBV20-1
d_gene: TRBD1
abundance: once
CDR3nt: TGCAGTGCCAATCGACAGGGAGGCACTGAAGCTTTCTTT
CDR3aa: CSANRQGGTEAFF

j_gene: TRBJ1-1
v_gene: TRBV7-2
d_gene: .
abundance: .
CDR3nt: TGTGCCAGCAGCTTGCAAACCATGAACACTGAAGCTTTCTTT
CDR3aa: CASSLQTMNTEAFF

j_gene: TRBJ1-2
v_gene: TRBV25-1
d_gene: TRBD1
abundance: few
CDR3nt: TGTGCCAGCAGTGCCCCAAGAACAGGGGAGTATGGCTACACCTTC
CDR3aa: CASSAPRTGEYGYTF

j_gene: TRBJ2-3
v_gene: TRBV29-1
d_gene: .
abundance: .
CDR3nt: TGCAGCGTTGTCGGGACCCTAAGCACAGATACGCAGTATTTT
CDR3aa: CSVVGTLSTDTQYF

j_gene: TRBJ1-2
v_gene: TRBV4-1
d_gene: TRBD1
abundance: .
CDR3nt: TGCGCCAGCAGCCAAGAGACAGGGTGGGCAGGCTACACCTTC
CDR3aa: CASSQETGWAGYTF

j_gene: TRBJ2-3
v_gene: TRBV9
d_gene: .
abundance: few
CDR3nt: TGTGCCAGCAGCGTAGAAACTAACACAGATACGCAGTATTTT
CDR3aa: CASSVETNTDTQYF

j_gene: TRBJ1-1
v_gene: TRBV14
d_gene: .
abundance: .
CDR3nt: TGTGCCATCAACAGGGCTCCTCTGAGGGGGACTGAAGCTTTCTTT
CDR3aa: CAINRAPLRGTEAFF

j_gene: TRBJ2-7
v_gene: TRBV29-1
d_gene: TRBD1
abundance: .
CDR3nt: TGCAGCGTTGACCGGACCGGGACAGGGGAGTACGAGCAGTACTTC
CDR3aa: CSVDRTGTGEYEQYF

j_gene: TRBJ2-5
v_gene: TRBV9
d_gene: TRBD2
abundance: .
CDR3nt: TGTGCCAGCAGCGCGAGTCTAGCGGGGGTTGAAGAGACCCAGTACTTC
CDR3aa: CASSASLAGVEETQYF